This TCR beta chain was sequenced during a study of cytomegalovirus exposure and HLA in healthy donors (dated by TCRdb to between 2016 and 2019). With respect to the entire study: An earlier analysis of approximately 590 of the donors reported 250 to 350 Gb of sequence data and 117 million unique TCR beta sequences from 190 million or so T cells. The study aimed to test whether cataloging public T cell receptors could reveal signatures of past pathogen exposure. The number of typed donors differed by locus: roughly 629-630 for A, B, C, DRB1 and DQB1; 522 for DQA1; some 590 for DPA1; and some 470 for DPB1. Around 320 gigabases of sequencing data and approximately 84 million unique TCR sequences were included in an early release covering around 600 HLA-typed donors. A later analysis re-analyzed previously published TCR beta repertoires from 666 donors and added high-resolution HLA genotyping to study TCR occurrence patterns. In the later analysis, no new phenotypic data were used to find candidate immune exposures; instead, reliance was placed on TCR beta sequences and their occurrence across donors. The T cell repertoires of 666 subjects were profiled by immunosequencing and related to cytomegalovirus serostatus. Donor age, sex, ethnicity and CMV serostatus were compiled alongside the repertoire data. A later genetic analysis used genome-wide SNP genotypes for about 60% of the roughly 670 donors, treating that subset as a discovery cohort. Of the roughly 400 genotyped donors, roughly 85% fell in the genetic ancestry cluster associated with self-reported Caucasian donors. A separate validation cohort of roughly 130 different subjects was used in addition to the approximately 670-subject first cohort. Roughly 5 DR-DQ haplotypes were handled as single units for association and clustering because linkage in the cohort was strong. Both class I and class II loci were covered by HLA typing, at four-digit resolution. An earlier analysis of around 580 of the donors used high-throughput TCR beta sequencing to judge whether each TCR beta V gene segment behaved as functional or pseudogenic. All discovery cohort repertoires had been generated on a single sequencing platform. High-throughput TCR immunosequencing, statistical association of individual TCRs with disease status, and machine learning were combined to predict cytomegalovirus infection status. Among some 400 genotyped donors of the cohort, an average of around 240,000 unique TCR beta nucleotide sequences was sequenced per donor, of which 15% to 20% were non-productive. The full study reports these points: Broadly in line with IMGT annotations, most TCR beta V segments showed up in productive rearrangements about 87% or about 30% of the time in an earlier analysis of 587 of the donors. In a later analysis, most CMV-associated TCR beta chains were found to appear HLA-restricted, with HLA associations seemingly driven largely by CMV exposure. Linkage disequilibrium might explain the correlated functional status among segregating V segments, but an unknown experimental factor could not be ruled out. According to the authors, the approach could potentially be generalized to other disease states and immunological phenotypes. In a later genetic analysis, a missense DCLRE1C variant was associated with V-gene and J-gene trimming of TCR beta chains, and the association was replicated in an independent cohort. Strong co-occurrence of HLA alleles, especially DR and DQ, made assigning TCR associations to individual alleles difficult. A further reported finding was that TCR beta sequences accurately predicted the HLA-A and HLA-B alleles for most subjects in the first cohort. A group of highly shared sequence variants was considered likely to be a technical artifact of the sequencing pipeline. The only immune exposure information available for the cohort was CMV serostatus. This cohort had only TCR beta chains sequenced, and the lack of alpha or paired-chain data limited which features could be detected. A few of the identified cytomegalovirus-associated TCR beta chains were confirmed in vitro to be specific for cytomegalovirus antigens. In a later analysis, TCR association rates were found to vary across HLA loci, with the most associated TCRs seen for DRB1 alleles and the fewest for HLA-C alleles. Because counts were too low, about 15 rarely observed V segments, including chromosome 9 orphons, were left out of the earlier analysis of a few hundred of the donors. The presence/absence analyses assumed that sequencing depth was roughly uniform across donors, and that assumption may not be true. Specific HLA alleles were associated with about 17,000 TCR beta sequences at a false discovery rate of 0.05 in a later analysis. Several of the top co-occurrence clusters appeared to be linked to parvovirus B19, influenza, CMV and Epstein-Barr virus, according to a later analysis. The 87-base-pair reads could not distinguish some IMGT-functional V segments, including TRBV6-2 and TRBV6-3, so those segments were excluded. The study gave a list of under 200 TCR beta chains associated with cytomegalovirus. Most TCR sequences were seen in very few donors, while some public TCRs were found in many individuals. Because HLA typing was unavailable for some donors at each locus, only the typed subset was used in association tests. The classifier was reported to diagnose cytomegalovirus status with high specificity and sensitivity in both the original cohort and the validation cohort. Compared with the approximately 600-donor mean, donors in an Asian-associated ancestry cluster had fewer N-insertions in productive TCRs, according to a later genetic analysis. In a later analysis, HLA-associated TCR beta chains showed more clonal expansion and lower generation probabilities than non-associated chains that were equally common.

Receptor amplification or capture employed the immunoSEQ multiplex PCR assay. A mixture of 60 forward primers for TCR Vbeta segments and 13 reverse primers for TCR Jbeta segments was used in the multiplex PCR. The CDR3 region of rearranged TCR beta genes was amplified from genomic DNA by a multiplex PCR assay. On the Illumina HiSeq System, the amplified TCR beta libraries were sequenced as 87-base-pair reads. As for how the authors treated the data: A later analysis counted about 82 million unique TCR beta chains across the 666 repertoires, and 9.5 million to 11 million of these chains were shared by at least two donors. Raw reads were error-corrected and collapsed into unique sequences with a nearest-neighbor algorithm that merged closely related sequences to remove PCR and sequencing errors. CDR3 sequences were aligned to IMGT reference sequences to assign V, D and J gene segments. For a sequence to be retained, a match of at least six nucleotides to both a V gene segment and a J gene segment was required. A rearrangement was called productive if the CDR3 had no stop codons and remained in frame with V and J, and every other rearrangement was called non-productive. CDR3 was defined by IMGT convention, running from the second conserved V-encoded cysteine to the conserved J-encoded phenylalanine. In an earlier analysis of approximately 500 of the donors, sequences lacking an unambiguous match to a single V gene segment were excluded. An earlier analysis of 500 to 600 of the donors classified V segments as functional when productive rearrangements were above 56.7% and as segregating when the standard deviation between donors was above 5%. A statistical classification framework was developed to diagnose cytomegalovirus status using the catalog of TCR beta chain sequences. A later analysis assigned V and J genes by comparing TCR nucleotide sequences with IMGT/GENE-DB human TR gene sequences. The TCRdist pipeline was used in a later analysis to assign CDR3 sequences and most-parsimonious VDJ recombination scenarios. In a later analysis, every TCR beta chain was defined by the combination of its CDR3 amino acid sequence and its V-gene family, and reads without a unique V-gene family were dropped. In a later analysis, approximately 590 highly shared, low-generation-probability nucleotide sequences were removed to address suspected cross-contamination and a sequencing artifact. In a later analysis, a clonal expansion index for each public chain was calculated from normalized within-repertoire ranks of inferred template counts. Generation probabilities in a later analysis came from a VDJ recombination model fitted to out-of-frame rearrangements, and those results were checked against IGoR. In a later analysis, TCR-TCR, TCR-HLA and TCR-CMV co-occurrence was scored with hypergeometric tests, and a repertoire-size bias correction was applied to TCR pairs. False discovery rates were estimated in a later analysis by permuting HLA or CMV assignments 20 times. In a later analysis, co-occurring TCRs were grouped with DBSCAN, and TCRdist sequence similarity was added when clustering was performed within HLA-allele-positive subsets. Co-occurrence clustering excluded repertoires with fewer than 30,000 or more than 120,000 public chains, plus five with anomalous nucleotide sharing. Not all clones reach the TCRdb copy of this immuneACCESS table, which keeps in-frame sequences only. Checked studies attribute under half of the gap to unresolved V genes and leave the rest unexplained. V and J calls and clone size are as listed in that table; D and trimming were resolved from the DNA. Across this sample there are approximately 91,000 clones, with under 75% seen only once. The ten largest make up about 2.5% of the sample.

This clone appeared a few times. Its recognized antigen is unknown. No much larger clone is present one base from it, and per-base qualities are unavailable. In total, about 650 healthy bone marrow donors made up the cohort. At the time of sampling, every cohort member was nominally healthy, though immune exposures that went unrecorded were likely present. Of the 600 to 750 cohort members, around 290 had a positive CMV serostatus and approximately 370 had a negative one, while no CMV serostatus was recorded for the donor. A peripheral blood sample was provided by each donor, and peripheral blood mononuclear cells were used for TCR beta sequencing. The Qiagen DNeasy Blood Extraction Kit was used to extract genomic DNA from the blood cell samples. At the junction V is shortened by 6 bases and J by 4 bases, with 13 bases in between. In the germline V gene, CDR1 corresponds to SQVTM and CDR2 to ANQGSEA. The CDR3 numbers 13 residues from cysteine through phenylalanine. Only the CDR3 part of the read is kept: 39 bases, read in frame from the first base.

Recombination joined TRBV29-1 with TRBJ1-5; the D gene is perhaps TRBD1, on 5 matching bases. The sample taken for sequencing was PBMCs. This TCR was recovered from a human donor in good health. CDR3 protein: CSVQDNRNQPQHF. In nucleotide form, the sequence is TGCAGCGTACAGGATAACAGAAATCAGCCCCAGCATTTT.